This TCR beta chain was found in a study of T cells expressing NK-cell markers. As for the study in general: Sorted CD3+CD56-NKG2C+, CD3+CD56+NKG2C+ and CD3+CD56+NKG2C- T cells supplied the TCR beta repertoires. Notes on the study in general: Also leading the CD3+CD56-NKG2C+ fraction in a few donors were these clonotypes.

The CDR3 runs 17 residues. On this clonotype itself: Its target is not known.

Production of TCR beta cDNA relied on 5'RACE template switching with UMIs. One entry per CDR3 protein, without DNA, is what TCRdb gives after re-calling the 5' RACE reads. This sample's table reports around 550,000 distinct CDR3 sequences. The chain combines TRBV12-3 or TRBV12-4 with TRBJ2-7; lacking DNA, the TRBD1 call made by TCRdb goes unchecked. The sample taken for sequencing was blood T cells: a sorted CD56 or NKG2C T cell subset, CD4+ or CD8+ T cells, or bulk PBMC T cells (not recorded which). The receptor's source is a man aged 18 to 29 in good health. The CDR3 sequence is CASSFPGQGRGGVEQYF.